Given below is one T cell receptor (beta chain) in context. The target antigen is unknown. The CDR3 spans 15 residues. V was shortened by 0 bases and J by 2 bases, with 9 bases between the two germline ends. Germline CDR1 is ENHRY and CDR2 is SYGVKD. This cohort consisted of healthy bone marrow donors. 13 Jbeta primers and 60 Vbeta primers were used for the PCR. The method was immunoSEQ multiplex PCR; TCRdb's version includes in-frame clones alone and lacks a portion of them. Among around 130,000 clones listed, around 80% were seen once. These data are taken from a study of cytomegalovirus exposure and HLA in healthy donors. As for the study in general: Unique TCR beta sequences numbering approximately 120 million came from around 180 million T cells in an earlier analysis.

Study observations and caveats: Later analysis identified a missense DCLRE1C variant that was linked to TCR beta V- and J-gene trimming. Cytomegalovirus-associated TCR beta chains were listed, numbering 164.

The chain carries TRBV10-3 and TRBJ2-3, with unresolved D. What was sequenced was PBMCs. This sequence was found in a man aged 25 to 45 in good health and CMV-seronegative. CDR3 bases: TGTGCCATCAGTGAGTCTCAGCGCACCACAGATACGCAGTATTTT. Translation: CAISESQRTTDTQYF.